The rows below give T cell receptor beta chains drawn from one sample of a study of blood T cell repertoires in COVID-19. Method: immunoSEQ multiplex PCR; TCRdb's copy keeps in-frame clones and lacks some. This sample has about 200,000 clones, with approximately 91% found just once. The sample consisted of peripheral blood. The receptors were gathered from a man aged 60 to 75 who had recovered from COVID-19. The CDR3 runs from the conserved cysteine through the conserved F or W. D genes are given only for firm matches. Some rows have no size entry. The others give once, few or many, or a class for an expanded clone.

V gene,clone size,J gene,D gene,CDR3 protein,CDR3 DNA
TRBV10-3,-,TRBJ1-2,-,CAITEIPGGASYGYTF,TGTGCCATCACCGAGATTCCGGGGGGGGCGAGCTATGGCTACACCTTC
TRBV29-1,-,TRBJ2-7,-,CSGTTGLGDEQYF,TGCAGCGGGACAACAGGGTTAGGTGACGAGCAGTACTTC
TRBV7-6,-,TRBJ1-6,-,CASSLEGGTNSPLHF,TGTGCCAGCAGCTTAGAAGGAGGGACTAATTCACCCCTCCACTTT
TRBV29-1,few,TRBJ2-7,-,CSASGGRSYEQYF,TGCAGCGCTTCGGGGGGCAGATCTTACGAGCAGTACTTC
TRBV5-1,-,TRBJ2-1,-,CASRFSGENNEQFF,TGCGCCAGCAGATTTAGCGGAGAGAACAATGAGCAGTTCTTC
TRBV7-9,once,TRBJ1-1,-,CASSPGGGLAFF,TGTGCCAGCAGCCCGGGTGGGGGGTTGGCTTTCTTT
TRBV7-8,-,TRBJ1-3,TRBD1,CASSGGTGTISGNTIYF,TGTGCCAGCAGCGGGGGGACAGGAACGATCTCTGGAAACACCATATATTTT
TRBV15,-,TRBJ2-3,TRBD2,CATSRGAGGADTQYF,TGTGCCACCAGCAGAGGAGCGGGGGGGGCAGATACGCAGTATTTT
TRBV9,-,TRBJ2-6,-,CASSVAPSGANVLTF,TGTGCCAGCAGCGTAGCTCCCTCTGGGGCCAACGTCCTGACTTTC
TRBV6-1,-,TRBJ1-1,TRBD1,CASSDLRGRDTEAFF,TGTGCCAGCAGTGACCTCAGGGGGCGCGACACTGAAGCTTTCTTT
TRBV7-2,-,TRBJ1-6,-,CASTRGWDSPLHF,TGTGCCAGCACCCGGGGTTGGGATTCACCCCTCCACTTT
TRBV4-2,-,TRBJ1-2,TRBD1,CASSHTGDELYGYTF,TGTGCCAGCAGCCACACAGGGGATGAGCTCTATGGCTACACCTTC
TRBV2,-,TRBJ2-5,-,CASSVRGETQYF,TGTGCCAGCAGTGTTCGCGGGGAGACCCAGTACTTC
TRBV6-6,-,TRBJ1-2,TRBD1,CASSYSPDRAIYGYTF,TGTGCCAGCAGTTACTCGCCGGACAGGGCCATCTATGGCTACACCTTC
TRBV19,-,TRBJ1-1,TRBD1,CASSIQLLRTGGTEAFF,TGTGCCAGTAGTATACAATTACTAAGGACAGGGGGCACTGAAGCTTTCTTT
TRBV27,-,TRBJ2-3,TRBD1,CASSPSDRTGVDTQYF,TGTGCCAGCAGTCCATCGGACAGGACCGGGGTAGATACGCAGTATTTT
TRBV2,-,TRBJ1-5,-,CASSELGAGQPQHF,TGTGCCAGCAGTGAACTGGGGGCAGGTCAGCCCCAGCATTTT
TRBV12-3/TRBV12-4,-,TRBJ1-2,-,CATRPGQHYGYTF,TGTGCCACGCGACCGGGACAACACTATGGCTACACCTTC
TRBV28,-,TRBJ2-2,TRBD1,CASSRQGFTGELFF,TGTGCCAGCAGTAGACAGGGTTTCACCGGGGAGCTGTTTTTT
TRBV19,-,TRBJ1-5,-,CASSIESYRSLPNQPQHF,TGTGCCAGTAGTATAGAGTCTTATCGGAGCCTTCCCAATCAGCCCCAGCATTTT
TRBV10-3,-,TRBJ2-1,TRBD2,CAISALAGGPSSYNEQFF,TGTGCCATCAGTGCACTAGCGGGAGGGCCCTCCTCCTACAATGAGCAGTTCTTC
TRBV6-5,once,TRBJ1-2,TRBD1,CASSLTTGSGYTF,TGTGCCAGCAGTTTGACGACAGGGAGCGGCTACACCTTC
TRBV5-1,-,TRBJ2-5,-,CASRFGTRVETQYF,TGCGCCAGCAGATTTGGGACTCGGGTTGAGACCCAGTACTTC
TRBV7-2,once,TRBJ2-1,TRBD2,CASSLGLAGRYNEQFF,TGTGCCAGCAGCCTGGGACTAGCGGGGCGATACAATGAGCAGTTCTTC
TRBV7-9,many,TRBJ2-1,-,CASSPDSLQFLVF,TGTGCCAGCAGCCCAGACAGTCTACAATTTCTGGTCTTC
TRBV6-5,-,TRBJ1-3,-,CASSVNAGNTIYF,TGTGCCAGCAGCGTTAATGCTGGAAACACCATATATTTT
TRBV30,-,TRBJ1-5,-,CAWSFINQPQHF,TGTGCCTGGAGTTTCATCAATCAGCCCCAGCATTTT
TRBV19,-,TRBJ2-6,-,CASSNRGSGANVLTF,TGTGCCAGTAGTAATCGGGGGTCTGGGGCCAACGTCCTGACTTTC
TRBV28,-,TRBJ2-2,-,CASSPGANTGELFF,TGTGCCAGCAGTCCCGGGGCGAACACCGGGGAGCTGTTTTTT
TRBV2,-,TRBJ1-1,TRBD1,CASRGQLNTEAFF,TGTGCCAGCAGGGGACAGCTCAACACTGAAGCTTTCTTT
TRBV3-1/TRBV3-2,-,TRBJ1-1,TRBD1,CASSGTGRGRGFEAFF,TGTGCCAGCAGCGGAACGGGAAGGGGGCGTGGGTTTGAAGCTTTCTTT
TRBV7-3,-,TRBJ1-6,-,CASSGSGGPLHF,TGTGCCAGCAGCGGCAGCGGAGGCCCCCTCCACTTT
TRBV12-3/TRBV12-4,-,TRBJ1-1,TRBD1,CASTHAGGTEAFF,TGTGCCAGCACCCACGCAGGGGGCACTGAAGCTTTCTTT
TRBV7-2,once,TRBJ2-2,TRBD2,CASSPRGDATGELFF,TGTGCCAGCAGCCCCCGGGGGGACGCTACCGGGGAGCTGTTTTTT
TRBV6-5,-,TRBJ2-4,-,CASSKRDRSSNIQYF,TGTGCCAGCAGTAAAAGAGACAGGTCGTCCAACATTCAGTACTTC
TRBV5-1,-,TRBJ1-4,TRBD1,CASSLGGQVINEKLFF,TGCGCCAGCAGCCTGGGGGGACAGGTGATTAATGAAAAACTGTTTTTT
TRBV3-1/TRBV3-2,-,TRBJ2-5,TRBD1,CASSRRGRGQGETQYF,TGTGCCAGCAGCCGACGGGGCAGGGGGCAGGGAGAGACCCAGTACTTC
TRBV7-9,-,TRBJ2-7,-,CASSLDTKAEQYF,TGTGCCAGCAGCTTAGACACTAAGGCCGAGCAGTACTTC
TRBV27,-,TRBJ1-2,TRBD1,CASSLSGGRTGNYGYTF,TGTGCCAGCAGTTTATCGGGGGGACGGACAGGCAACTATGGCTACACCTTC
TRBV14,-,TRBJ2-1,-,CASSQDPKQFF,TGTGCCAGCAGCCAAGATCCCAAGCAGTTCTTC
TRBV7-9,-,TRBJ1-6,-,CASSLAGRIPSPLHF,TGTGCCAGCAGCTTAGCCGGCAGGATCCCTTCACCCCTCCACTTT
TRBV7-9,-,TRBJ2-3,TRBD1,CASSFGYGTGAGTQYF,TGTGCCAGCAGCTTCGGGTACGGGACAGGGGCCGGTACGCAGTATTTT
TRBV28,-,TRBJ2-7,TRBD1,CASRFGTGGVYEQYF,TGTGCCAGCAGGTTCGGGACAGGGGGCGTCTACGAGCAGTACTTC
TRBV29-1,once,TRBJ2-7,TRBD1,CSAGQVLYEQYF,TGCAGCGCCGGACAGGTTCTCTACGAGCAGTACTTC
TRBV12-5,-,TRBJ1-2,-,CASGLHEAGYTF,TGTGCTAGTGGTTTACACGAGGCCGGCTACACCTTC
TRBV6-4,once,TRBJ2-1,TRBD2,CASSLAGGHNEQFF,TGTGCCAGCAGTCTAGCGGGGGGCCACAATGAGCAGTTCTTC
TRBV5-1,-,TRBJ1-1,TRBD1,CASRKRTGENTEAFF,TGCGCCAGCAGGAAGCGGACAGGGGAGAACACTGAAGCTTTCTTT
TRBV10-3,-,TRBJ2-2,-,CAISDDTRNTGELFF,TGTGCCATCAGTGACGACACCCGTAACACCGGGGAGCTGTTTTTT
TRBV28,-,TRBJ1-2,-,CASSSRDYYGYTF,TGTGCCAGCAGTTCCAGGGACTACTATGGCTACACCTTC
TRBV11-2,-,TRBJ2-5,TRBD1,CASSLTGTAYQETQYF,TGTGCCAGCAGTCTCACGGGGACAGCGTACCAAGAGACCCAGTACTTC
TRBV4-1,once,TRBJ2-5,TRBD2,CASSIAGARGEETQYF,TGCGCCAGCAGCATAGCGGGGGCCCGGGGGGAGGAGACCCAGTACTTC
TRBV7-9,-,TRBJ1-2,-,CASSSRGGDLNYGYTF,TGTGCCAGCAGCTCCCGGGGTGGGGATCTTAACTATGGCTACACCTTC
TRBV3-1/TRBV3-2,-,TRBJ2-1,TRBD1,CASSSDRGPYNEQFF,TGTGCCAGCAGCTCAGACAGGGGGCCTTACAATGAGCAGTTCTTC
TRBV24-1,-,TRBJ1-5,TRBD1,CATSDFGTGLPQHF,TGTGCCACCAGTGATTTTGGGACAGGCCTGCCCCAGCATTTT
TRBV27,-,TRBJ2-5,TRBD2,CASRTSGRAGETQYF,TGTGCCAGCAGAACTAGCGGGAGGGCAGGGGAGACCCAGTACTTC
TRBV28,-,TRBJ1-1,-,CASSSPPMNTEAFF,TGTGCCAGCAGTTCACCCCCTATGAACACTGAAGCTTTCTTT
TRBV7-2,-,TRBJ2-1,TRBD1,CASSHRGRPYNEQFF,TGTGCCAGCAGCCACAGGGGGCGCCCCTACAATGAGCAGTTCTTC
TRBV5-1,-,TRBJ1-4,TRBD1,CASSLGQPNEKLFF,TGCGCCAGCAGCCTGGGACAGCCAAATGAAAAACTGTTTTTT